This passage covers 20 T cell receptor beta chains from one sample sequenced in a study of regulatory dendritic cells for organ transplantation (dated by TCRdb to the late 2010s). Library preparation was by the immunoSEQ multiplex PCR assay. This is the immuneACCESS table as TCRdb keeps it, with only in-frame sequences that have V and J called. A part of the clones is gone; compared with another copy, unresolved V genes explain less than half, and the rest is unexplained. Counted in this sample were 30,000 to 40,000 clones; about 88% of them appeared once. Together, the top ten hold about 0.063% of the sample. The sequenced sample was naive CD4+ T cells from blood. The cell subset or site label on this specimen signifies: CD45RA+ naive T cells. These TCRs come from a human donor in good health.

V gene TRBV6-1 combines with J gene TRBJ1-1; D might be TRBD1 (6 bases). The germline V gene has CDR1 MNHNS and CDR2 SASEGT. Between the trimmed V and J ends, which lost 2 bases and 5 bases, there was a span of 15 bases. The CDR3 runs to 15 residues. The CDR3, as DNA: TGTGCCAGCAGTGAACACAGGGTGGGGGGGACTGAAGCTTTCTTT. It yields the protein CASSEHRVGGTEAFF.

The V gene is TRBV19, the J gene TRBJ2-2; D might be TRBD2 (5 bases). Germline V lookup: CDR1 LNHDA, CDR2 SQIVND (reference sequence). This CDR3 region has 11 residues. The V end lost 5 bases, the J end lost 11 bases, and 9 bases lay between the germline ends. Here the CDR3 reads CASSPRGELFF. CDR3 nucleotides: TGTGCCAGTAGTCCCCGGGGAGAGCTGTTTTTT.

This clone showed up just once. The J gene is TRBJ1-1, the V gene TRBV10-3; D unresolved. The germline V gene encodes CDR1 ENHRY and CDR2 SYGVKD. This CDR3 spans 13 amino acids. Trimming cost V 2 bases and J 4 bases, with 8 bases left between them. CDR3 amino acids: CAISELSTTEAFF. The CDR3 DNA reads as TGTGCCATCAGTGAGCTTTCTACCACTGAAGCTTTCTTT.

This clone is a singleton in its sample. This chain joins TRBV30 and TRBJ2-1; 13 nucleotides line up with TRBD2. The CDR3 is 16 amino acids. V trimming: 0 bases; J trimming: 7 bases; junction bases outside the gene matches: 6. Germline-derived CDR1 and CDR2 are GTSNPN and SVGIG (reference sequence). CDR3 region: CAWSVQGLAGWNEQFF. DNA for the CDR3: TGTGCCTGGAGTGTACAGGGACTAGCGGGGTGGAATGAGCAGTTCTTC.

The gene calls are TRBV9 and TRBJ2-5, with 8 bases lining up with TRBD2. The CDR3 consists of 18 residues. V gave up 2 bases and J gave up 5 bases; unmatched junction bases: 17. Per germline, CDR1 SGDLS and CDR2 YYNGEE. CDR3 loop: CASSVTGLAQGVWETQYF. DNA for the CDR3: TGTGCCAGCAGCGTTACCGGACTAGCCCAGGGAGTATGGGAGACCCAGTACTTC. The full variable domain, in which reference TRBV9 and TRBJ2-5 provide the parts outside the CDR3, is DSGVTQTPKHLITATGQRVTLRCSPRSGDLSVYWYQQSLDQGLQFLIQYYNGEERAKGNILERFSAQQFPDLHSELNLSSLELGDSALYFCASSVTGLAQGVWETQYFGPGTRLLVL.

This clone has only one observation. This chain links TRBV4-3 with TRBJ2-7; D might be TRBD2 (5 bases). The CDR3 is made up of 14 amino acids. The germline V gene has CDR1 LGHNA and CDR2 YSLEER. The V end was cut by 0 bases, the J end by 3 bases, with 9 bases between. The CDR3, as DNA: TGCGCCAGCAGCCAAGATCGACGGGGCTACGAGCAGTACTTC. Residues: CASSQDRRGYEQYF.

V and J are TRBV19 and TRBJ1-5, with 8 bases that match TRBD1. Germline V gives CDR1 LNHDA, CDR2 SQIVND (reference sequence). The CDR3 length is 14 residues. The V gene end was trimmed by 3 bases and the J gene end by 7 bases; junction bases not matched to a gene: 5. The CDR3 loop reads CASSIGDRFQPQHF. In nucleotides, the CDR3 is TGTGCCAGTAGTATCGGGGACAGGTTCCAGCCCCAGCATTTT.

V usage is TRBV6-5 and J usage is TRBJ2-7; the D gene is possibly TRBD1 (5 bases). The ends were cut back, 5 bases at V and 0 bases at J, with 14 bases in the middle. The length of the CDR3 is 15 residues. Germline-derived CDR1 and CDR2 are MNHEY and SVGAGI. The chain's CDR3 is CASSIDSPSSYEQYF. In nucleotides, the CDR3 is TGTGCCAGCAGTATCGACAGCCCAAGCTCCTACGAGCAGTACTTC.

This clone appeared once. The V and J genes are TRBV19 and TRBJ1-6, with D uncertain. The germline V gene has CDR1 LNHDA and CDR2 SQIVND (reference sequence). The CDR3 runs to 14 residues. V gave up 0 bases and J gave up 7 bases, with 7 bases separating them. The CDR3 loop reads CASSIDRINSPLHF. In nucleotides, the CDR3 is TGTGCCAGTAGTATAGACAGGATCAATTCACCCCTCCACTTT.

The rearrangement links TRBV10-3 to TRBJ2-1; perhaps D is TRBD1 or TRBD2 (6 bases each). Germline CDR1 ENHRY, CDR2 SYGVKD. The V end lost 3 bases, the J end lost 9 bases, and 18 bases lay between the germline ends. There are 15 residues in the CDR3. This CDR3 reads CAISDGGRSDSEQFF. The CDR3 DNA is TGTGCCATCAGTGATGGGGGGCGCTCGGACAGTGAGCAGTTCTTC.

CDR3: CASSSPGLTNYGYTF. The CDR3, as DNA: TGTGCCAGCAGCTCCCCAGGGTTAACTAACTATGGCTACACCTTC. This chain links TRBV7-2 with TRBJ1-2, with D perhaps matching TRBD1 (5 bases). The CDR3 loop spans 15 amino acids. Germline-derived CDR1 and CDR2 are SGHTA and FQGNSA. The V gene lost 4 bases and the J gene lost 0 bases, with 12 bases spanning the gap. Combining the CDR3 with reference TRBV7-2 and TRBJ1-2 gives the whole variable domain GAGVSQSPSNKVTEKGKDVELRCDPISGHTALYWYRQSLGQGLEFLIYFQGNSAPDKSGLPSDRFSAERTGGSVSTLTIQRTQQEDSAVYLCASSSPGLTNYGYTFGSGTRLTVV.

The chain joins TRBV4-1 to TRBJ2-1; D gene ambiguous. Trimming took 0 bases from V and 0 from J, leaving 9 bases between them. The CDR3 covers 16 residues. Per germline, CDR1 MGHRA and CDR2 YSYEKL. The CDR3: CASSQDARSSYNEQFF. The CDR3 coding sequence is TGCGCCAGCAGCCAAGATGCCCGGAGCTCCTACAATGAGCAGTTCTTC.

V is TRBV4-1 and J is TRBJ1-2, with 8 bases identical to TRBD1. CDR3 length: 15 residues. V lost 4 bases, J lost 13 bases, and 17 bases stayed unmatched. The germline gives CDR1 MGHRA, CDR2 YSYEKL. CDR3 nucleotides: TGCGCCAGCAGCCGAAGCCCCCTGACAGGGGAACTAGGCACCTTC. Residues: CASSRSPLTGELGTF.

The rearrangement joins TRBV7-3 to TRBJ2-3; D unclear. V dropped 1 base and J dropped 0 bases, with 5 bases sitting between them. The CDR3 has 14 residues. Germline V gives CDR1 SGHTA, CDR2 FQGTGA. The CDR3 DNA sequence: TGTGCCAGCAGCTTAAGATCTAGCACAGATACGCAGTATTTT. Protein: CASSLRSSTDTQYF.

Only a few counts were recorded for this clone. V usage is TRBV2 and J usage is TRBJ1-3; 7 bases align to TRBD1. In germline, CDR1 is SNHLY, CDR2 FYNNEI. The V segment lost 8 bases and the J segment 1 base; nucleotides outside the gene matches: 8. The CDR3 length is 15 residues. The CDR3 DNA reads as TGTGCCAGCCTCGGGACAGCCAGTTCTGGAAACACCATATATTTT. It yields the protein CASLGTASSGNTIYF.

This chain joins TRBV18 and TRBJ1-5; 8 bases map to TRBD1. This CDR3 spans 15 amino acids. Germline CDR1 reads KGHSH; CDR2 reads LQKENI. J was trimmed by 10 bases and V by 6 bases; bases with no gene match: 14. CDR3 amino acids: CASSIGRTGTEPQHF. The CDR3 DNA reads TGTGCCAGCTCGATAGGAAGGACAGGGACCGAACCCCAGCATTTT.

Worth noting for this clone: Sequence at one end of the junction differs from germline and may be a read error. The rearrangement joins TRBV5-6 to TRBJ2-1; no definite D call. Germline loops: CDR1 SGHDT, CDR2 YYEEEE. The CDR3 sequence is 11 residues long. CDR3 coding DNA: TGTGCCAGCAGCTTGTCTTCGTACCGGGTCTTC. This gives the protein CASSLSSYRVF.

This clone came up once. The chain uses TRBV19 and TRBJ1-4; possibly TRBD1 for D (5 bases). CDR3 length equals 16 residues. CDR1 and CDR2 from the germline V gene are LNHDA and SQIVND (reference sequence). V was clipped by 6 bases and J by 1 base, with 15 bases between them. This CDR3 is CASSEGRRVTNEKLFF. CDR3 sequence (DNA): TGTGCCAGTAGCGAGGGGAGGAGGGTAACTAATGAAAAACTGTTTTTT.

CDR3 region: CATDPARDSGANVLTF. The CDR3 region has the DNA TGTGCCACAGACCCAGCGAGGGACTCTGGGGCCAACGTCCTGACTTTC. J is TRBJ2-6 and V is TRBV7-9, with D maybe TRBD2 (5 bases). The CDR3 has 16 amino acids. The V end was cut by 10 bases, the J end by 0 bases, with 16 bases between. Per germline, CDR1 SEHNR and CDR2 FQNEAQ (reference sequence).

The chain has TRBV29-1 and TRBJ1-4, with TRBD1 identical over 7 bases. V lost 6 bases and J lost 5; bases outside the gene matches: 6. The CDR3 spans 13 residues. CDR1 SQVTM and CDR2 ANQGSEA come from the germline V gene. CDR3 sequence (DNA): TGCAGCGTCCGAGGGACAGTCAATGAAAAACTGTTTTTT. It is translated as CSVRGTVNEKLFF. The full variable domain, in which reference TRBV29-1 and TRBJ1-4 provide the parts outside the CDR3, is SAVISQKPSRDICQRGTSLTIQCQVDSQVTMMFWYRQQPGQSLTLIATANQGSEATYESGFVIDKFPISRPNLTFSTLTVSNMSPEDSSIYLCSVRGTVNEKLFFGSGTQLSVL.